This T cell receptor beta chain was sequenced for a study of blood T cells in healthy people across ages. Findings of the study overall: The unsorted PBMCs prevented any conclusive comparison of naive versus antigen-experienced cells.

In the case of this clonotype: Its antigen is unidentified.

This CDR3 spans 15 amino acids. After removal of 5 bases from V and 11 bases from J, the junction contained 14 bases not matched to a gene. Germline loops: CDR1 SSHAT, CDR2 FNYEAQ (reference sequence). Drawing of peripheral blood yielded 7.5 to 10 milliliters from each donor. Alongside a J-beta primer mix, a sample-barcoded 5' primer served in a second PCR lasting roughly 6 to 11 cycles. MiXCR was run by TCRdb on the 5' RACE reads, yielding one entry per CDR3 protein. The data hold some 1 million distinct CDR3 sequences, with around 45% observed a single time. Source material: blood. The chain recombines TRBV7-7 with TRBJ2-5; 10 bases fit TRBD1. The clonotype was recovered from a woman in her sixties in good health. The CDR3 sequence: CASSPGQGSNNEQYF. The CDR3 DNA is TGTGCCAGCAGCCCGGGACAGGGGTCCAACAATGAGCAGTACTTC. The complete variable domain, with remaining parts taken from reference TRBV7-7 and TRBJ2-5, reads GAGVSQSPRYKVTKRGQDVTLRCDPISSHATLYWYQQALGQGPEFLTYFNYEAQPDKSGLPSDRFSAERPEGSISTLTIQRTEQRDSAMYRCASSPGQGSNNEQYFGPGTRLLVL.